The next 2 T cell receptor beta chains were all read from a single sample in a study of cytomegalovirus exposure and HLA in healthy donors. With 60 Vbeta and 13 Jbeta primers, the PCR was carried out. Produced via immunoSEQ multiplex PCR; TCRdb's table is partial and in-frame only. This table holds approximately 86,000 clones, approximately 70% found once. Sequencing was done on a sample of PBMCs. These receptors originate from a man in his sixties in good health and CMV-seronegative.

V usage is TRBV15 and J usage is TRBJ1-1; D not certain. CDR3 length: 14 amino acids. CDR1 LNHNV and CDR2 YYDKDF come from the germline V gene (reference sequence). The V end was cut by 6 bases, the J end by 3 bases, with 14 bases between. CDR3 DNA: TGTGCCACCAGTGATCGAGGGAAATACACTGAAGCTTTCTTT. Its protein is CATSDRGKYTEAFF.

The rearrangement uses TRBV6-6 and TRBJ2-7; possibly TRBD2 for D (7 bases). CDR3 length equals 14 residues. Germline V lookup: CDR1 MNHNY, CDR2 SVGAGI (reference sequence). V lost 7 bases and J 7 bases, leaving 20 bases between the germline ends. The DNA for the CDR3 is TGTGCCAGCAATCGTCGGGGGGCTTTGGAAGAGCAGTACTTC. Encoded protein: CASNRRGALEEQYF.